Given below is one TCR beta chain in context. The data originate from a study of blood T cell repertoires in COVID-19. Sequencing used immunoSEQ multiplex PCR; TCRdb keeps in-frame clones, though not all of them. This table has more than 100,000 clones, approximately 81% appearing once. Trimming removed 3 bases from V and 1 base from J; junction bases left unmatched: 3. Per the germline V gene, CDR1 is MDHEN and CDR2 is SYDVKM. This CDR3 region has 16 residues. The chain uses TRBV28 and TRBJ1-5; 10 nucleotides line up with TRBD1. The source material was peripheral blood. This sequence originates from a woman in her sixties with active or convalescent COVID-19. The chain's CDR3 is CASSFQGQGSNQPQHF. The CDR3 DNA is TGTGCCAGCAGTTTTCAGGGACAGGGGAGCAATCAGCCCCAGCATTTT.